Listed below are T cell receptor beta chains from one sample, sequenced in a study of technical replicates of blood from a few donors. Assay: immunoSEQ multiplex PCR; the TCRdb copy retains only in-frame clones and omits some. The data hold 91,000 or so clones, with around 96% observed a single time. The sequenced sample was T cells isolated from PBMCs. Source of these receptors: a human donor in good health. Each CDR3 is given without its conserved first and last residue. Only part of the rows carry a size: once, few, many, or a class if the clone is expanded.

cdr3_aa cdr3_length clone_size j_call v_call
ASSPGLAGQETQY 13 once TRBJ2-5 TRBV7-7
ATRTGDITYEQY 12 NA TRBJ2-7 TRBV15
ASSLAQPSYNEQF 13 once TRBJ2-1 TRBV7-3
ASRTQGGTEAF 11 NA TRBJ1-1 TRBV9
ASSRQGLAGPYEQY 14 NA TRBJ2-7 TRBV4-1
ASSPFGGGYEQY 12 NA TRBJ2-7 TRBV18
ASSLARDEQF 10 NA TRBJ2-1 TRBV27
ASSGGSGDNYNEQF 14 NA TRBJ2-1 TRBV11-2
ASGFRGTTNEKLF 13 NA TRBJ1-4 TRBV12-5
ASSLGTGAVAF 11 NA TRBJ1-1 TRBV5-8
ASSYATSSSYNEQF 14 NA TRBJ2-1 TRBV6-5
ATSRSGQGEF 10 NA TRBJ2-1 TRBV15
ASSMTTTPIYGYT 13 NA TRBJ1-2 TRBV19
ASSSGNYGYT 10 NA TRBJ1-2 TRBV5-8
ASMSGPTDTQY 11 NA TRBJ2-3 TRBV2
ASSKYEAGRDTGELF 15 NA TRBJ2-2 TRBV21-1
ASSPRLASTDTQY 13 NA TRBJ2-3 TRBV9
ASSTHIGTGGFMNTEAF 17 NA TRBJ1-1 TRBV19
ASSIQGFRSNQPQH 14 NA TRBJ1-5 TRBV19
ASSLRASGSIEQF 13 NA TRBJ2-1 TRBV13
ASSLGSLPYNEQF 13 NA TRBJ2-1 TRBV28
ASSPPAGAWEPQH 13 NA TRBJ1-5 TRBV19
ASSLEGEANEKLF 13 once TRBJ1-4 TRBV5-4
ASSDPGTALYEQY 13 once TRBJ2-7 TRBV5-1
ASSQVGQQPQH 11 NA TRBJ1-5 TRBV4-3
ASSLSWVGDTQY 12 NA TRBJ2-3 TRBV27
ASRTPQGRGTEAF 13 once TRBJ1-1 TRBV2
ASSLPGEKLF 10 NA TRBJ1-4 TRBV7-2
ASSTGLAEYEQY 12 once TRBJ2-7 TRBV19
ASSLEGSGGPSYEQY 15 NA TRBJ2-7 TRBV5-1
ASSSGLAGNEQY 12 once TRBJ2-7 TRBV5-4
ASSPRGAGGLTGELF 15 NA TRBJ2-2 TRBV9
ASSLILVRGNQETQY 15 NA TRBJ2-5 TRBV5-6
ASSFGTSGRKDEQF 14 NA TRBJ2-1 TRBV7-3
ASSPTENTEAF 11 NA TRBJ1-1 TRBV6-5
ASSAASSYEQY 11 NA TRBJ2-7 TRBV18
ASGGTSRF 8 NA TRBJ2-1 TRBV2
AIVGDTPYGYT 11 NA TRBJ1-2 TRBV19
ASSGGQAPGNTIY 13 NA TRBJ1-3 TRBV19
ASSSTGSEGYT 11 NA TRBJ1-2 TRBV28
ASSAGGTEAF 10 NA TRBJ1-1 TRBV28